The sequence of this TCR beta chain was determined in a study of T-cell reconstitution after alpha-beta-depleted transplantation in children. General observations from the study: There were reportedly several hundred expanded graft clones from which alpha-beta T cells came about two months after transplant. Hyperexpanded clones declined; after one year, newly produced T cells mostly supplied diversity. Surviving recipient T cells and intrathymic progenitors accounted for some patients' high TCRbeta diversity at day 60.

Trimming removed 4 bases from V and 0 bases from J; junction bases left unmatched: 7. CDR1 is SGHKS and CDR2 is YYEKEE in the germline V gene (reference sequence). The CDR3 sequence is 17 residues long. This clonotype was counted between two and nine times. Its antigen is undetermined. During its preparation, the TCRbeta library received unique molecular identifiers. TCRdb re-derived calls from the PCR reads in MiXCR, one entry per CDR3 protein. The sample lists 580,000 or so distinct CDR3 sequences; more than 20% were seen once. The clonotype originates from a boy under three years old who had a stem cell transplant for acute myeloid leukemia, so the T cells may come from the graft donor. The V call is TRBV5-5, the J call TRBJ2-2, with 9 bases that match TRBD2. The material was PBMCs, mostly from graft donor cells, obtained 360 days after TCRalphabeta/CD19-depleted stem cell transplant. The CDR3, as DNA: TGTGCCAGCAGCGCTCCTAGCGGGGCGACGAACACCGGGGAGCTGTTTTTT. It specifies CASSAPSGATNTGELFF.